Detailed here is one T cell receptor (beta chain). Its antigen is currently unknown. CDR3 length: 15 amino acids. Per germline, CDR1 KGHSH and CDR2 LQKENI. V was trimmed by 3 bases and J by 6 bases, leaving 18 bases between them. This specimen belongs to a study of siplizumab effects on memory and regulatory T cells. Study-level results: No more than a minor fraction of alloreactive clones could be traced back to unstimulated subsets. With siplizumab, mappable alloreactive CD4+ clones averaged about 70% Treg-derived, versus roughly 25% in controls.

Profiled with immunoSEQ multiplex PCR; TCRdb holds only in-frame clones, not every one. Here the sample spans about 100,000 clones, more than 90% being singletons. Sequencing was done on a sample of CD4+ T cells sorted from blood. The sequence was collected from a human donor in good health. Some clones in this sample may be carry-over from other donors' samples. This chain uses TRBV18 with TRBJ2-7, with D possibly matching TRBD1 (5 bases). CDR3 in amino acids: CASSPKPQGSGEQYF. The DNA for the CDR3 is TGTGCCAGCTCACCGAAGCCTCAGGGTAGTGGCGAGCAGTACTTC.